This T cell receptor beta chain was sequenced for a study of shared clonotypes between healthy human individuals (dated by TCRdb to about 2020). Regarding the research as a whole: The cohort included a few men and two women between 18 and 49 years of age. For each donor, CD4 naive and CD4 memory were each run on three plates, CD8 naive on two plates, and CD8 memory on one plate. Blood TCR repertoires of four to six healthy adults were deeply sequenced to estimate repertoire size and the extent of clonotype sharing between individuals. To increase sequencing depth and limit assay-specific biases, TCR repertoire library preparation and sequencing were carried out by different laboratories using diverse techniques. Between about 0.8 and 8.9 billion PBMCs per donor were obtained by leukapheresis. Paper-wide results and their limitations: Roughly 5% of naive CD4, around 3.5% of naive CD8, around 2.3% of memory CD4, and less than 0.45% of memory CD8 clonotypes were shared across four donors. Even with the large sequencing depth, rarefaction of the sorted-subset datasets indicated that sequencing was incomplete. Pairwise subsampling indicated that sequencing depth was expected to affect the degree of clonotype sharing among donors. Because the study included a small number of donors, the genetic and exposure-history diversity represented was limited. Clonotypes shared by all four sorted-subset donors showed higher generation probabilities than non-shared clonotypes. Sampling was restricted to blood, and TCR repertoires in tissues likely differ from the TCR repertoires found in blood. Naive subsets generally had larger estimated clonotype richness than memory subsets did.

The donors were healthy, HIV-negative adults with no recently reported acute infections or vaccinations. Every donor was a Caucasian adult residing in Nashville, Tennessee, USA. CD4+ T cells were enriched by magnetic negative selection; naive cells were then positively selected on CD45RA, and the negative fraction formed the memory subset. After blood collection by leukapheresis, PBMCs were isolated using Ficoll-Histopaque density gradient centrifugation and then cryopreserved in the vapor phase of liquid nitrogen. Analytical flow cytometry was used to check the purity and quantity of each magnetically sorted T cell population. Genomic DNA was isolated from every sorted fraction and measured by UV absorbance on a Nanodrop 2000c. A remark on this clone: The specificity of this receptor is unknown. Base-call qualities are not available, and no considerably larger clone is one nucleotide away.

Its CDR3 holds 15 amino acids, cysteine through phenylalanine. Only the CDR3 part of the read is kept: 45 bases, read in frame from the first base. For CDR1 and CDR2, the germline V gene lists MNHEY and SVGAGI. After removal of 6 bases from V and 3 bases from J, the junction retains 10 bases not matched to a gene. TCR CDR3 regions were amplified from genomic DNA by multiplex PCR using the deep immunoSEQ assay. Genomic DNA extracted from each cell subset was distributed evenly over all wells of several immunoSEQ 96-well plates, and each plate served as one replicate. For sorted subsets, around 200 ng genomic DNA, equal to 25,000 to 35,000 T cell genomes, was loaded into each replicate PCR. Purified libraries were quantified with a Qubit 3.0 fluorometer, sized on a Bioanalyzer 2100, and re-quantified with the KAPA Library Quantification kit. A separate single-read 150-cycle Illumina NextSeq 550 flow cell was used to sequence each immunoSEQ 96-well plate. As for the authors' bioinformatics: The immunoSEQ output contained only junctional sequences without quality scores, so filtering could not match that applied to full-length reads. Sequences were annotated with PyIR, a Python wrapper for IgBLAST v1.9, using IMGT germline references to assign V/J genes and CDR3. Reads were filtered out if the reads had weak V/J assignments (E-value above 1e-6), no CDR3, stop codons, out-of-frame junctions, or ambiguous translated residues. V3J clonotypes were defined as sequences sharing the same inferred V gene, J gene, and CDR3 amino acid sequence. Percentage overlap between repertoires was computed as shared unique clonotypes divided by the size of the smaller repertoire. Richness of each repertoire was evaluated using RTK rarefaction, the Chao1 estimator, and Recon v2.1 estimates of unobserved clonotypes. OLGA was used to compute generation probabilities for all TCRbeta clonotypes that the gDNA method yielded from four donors. TCRdb mirrors the immuneACCESS table, restricted to in-frame sequences. Some clones are absent from its copies; in checked studies, under half trace to an unresolved V gene, and the reason for the others is unknown. D and trimming were read from the DNA, whereas the V and J calls and clone size are those reported in that table. The sample has around 2.1 million clones on record, approximately 94% of them singletons. Around 0.13% of the sample lies in the top ten.

The material sequenced was naive CD4+ T cells sorted from blood. The sample's cell subset or site label is to be understood as: CD45RA+ positively selected. This sequence was found in a man between 18 and 35 years old in good health. This receptor chain uses TRBV6-5 and TRBJ2-7; TRBD1 aligns with 8 central bases. The DNA reads as follows: TGTGCCAGCAGCATAAACAGGGGGGTGGGCTACGAGCAGTACTTC. Its protein reads: CASSINRGVGYEQYF.